These T cell receptor beta chains were read from a single sample in a study of quantifying T cell responses using KT2 cells. TCRdb reprocessed the UMI-ligation and nested PCR reads with MiXCR, giving one entry per CDR3 protein. The profile shows around 50,000 distinct CDR3 sequences, around 10% of them singletons. The sequencing input was PBMCs spiked with cells of the T cell clone KT2. The origin of the receptors is a human donor. CDR3s include the opening cysteine and the closing phenylalanine or tryptophan. Each record gives: clone size, V gene, D gene, J gene, CDR3 DNA, CDR3 protein. A D gene is named only where the DNA matches it firmly. Some rows have no size entry. The others give once, few or many, or a class for an expanded clone.

many	TRBV27	NA	TRBJ2-1	TGTGCCAGCAGCCTCCGGGACCCCCCCGACGAGCAGTTCTTC	CASSLRDPPDEQFF
many	TRBV7-9	NA	TRBJ2-3	TGTGCCAGCATCGGCCAGGGGGGAGGGCCCGGAGATACGCAGTATTTT	CASIGQGGGPGDTQYF
once	TRBV12-3/TRBV12-4	NA	TRBJ1-6	TGTGCCAGCACCTTTAGCTCCTATAATTCACCCCTCCACTTT	CASTFSSYNSPLHF
few	TRBV10-1	TRBD2	TRBJ2-1	TGCGCCAGCAGTTACGGACTAGCGGGAGGTAAAAATGAGCAGTTCTTC	CASSYGLAGGKNEQFF
many	TRBV18	NA	TRBJ1-1	TGTGCCAGCTCACCACGGTCCGTAAACACTGAAGCTTTCTTT	CASSPRSVNTEAFF
NA	TRBV18	TRBD1	TRBJ1-5	TGTGCCAGCTCACCCGGGACAGGCGATCAGCCCCAGCATTTT	CASSPGTGDQPQHF
few	TRBV2	NA	TRBJ2-7	TGTGCCAGCGGTAGAGGCTGGGGACAATCCAGAGGGGAGCAGTACTTC	CASGRGWGQSRGEQYF
few	TRBV11-2	NA	TRBJ1-2	TGTGCCAGCAGCTTACCAGGAAGCTATGGCTACACCTTC	CASSLPGSYGYTF
NA	TRBV7-8	NA	TRBJ1-6	TGTGCCAGCAGCCCCCACGGGACACTGAATAATTCACCCCTCCACTTT	CASSPHGTLNNSPLHF
NA	TRBV7-9	NA	TRBJ1-6	TGTGCCAGCAGCCCTCCCCCCCTCCACTTT	CASSPPPLHF
many	TRBV20-1	NA	TRBJ1-2	TGCAGCCCCTTCCTTCCGAACAACTATGGCTACACCTTC	CSPFLPNNYGYTF
few	TRBV5-1	TRBD1	TRBJ1-6	TGCGCCAGCAGCTTGGTTCAGGGGGCTAATTCACCCCTCCACTTT	CASSLVQGANSPLHF
few	TRBV10-3	NA	TRBJ1-4	TGTGCCATCACCCGGCAGGAGGGAGAAAAACTGTTTTTT	CAITRQEGEKLFF
NA	TRBV20-1	NA	TRBJ2-6	TGCAGTGCTTGGCGGAGGACAGCTAGATCCTCTGGGGCCAACGTCCTGACTTTC	CSAWRRTARSSGANVLTF
NA	TRBV4-2	TRBD2	TRBJ2-3	TGTGCCAGCAGCCAACGACTAGCGGGAGGCACAGATACGCAGTATTTT	CASSQRLAGGTDTQYF
NA	TRBV5-6	NA	TRBJ2-6	TGTGCCAGCAGCTTGGTGAGAGCTTTGGTCTCTGGGGCCAACGTCCTGACTTTC	CASSLVRALVSGANVLTF
many	TRBV20-1	NA	TRBJ2-7	TGCAGTGCTGGGGTAGGATCGGGGGAGCAGTACTTC	CSAGVGSGEQYF
few	TRBV4-1	TRBD2	TRBJ2-7	TGCGCCAGCAGCCAACTTCCCAAACCTAGACTAGCGGCCTCCTACGAGCAGTACTTC	CASSQLPKPRLAASYEQYF
NA	TRBV18	TRBD2	TRBJ2-7	TGTGCCAGCTCACCCAGCGGGACTAGCTCCTACGAGCAGTACTTC	CASSPSGTSSYEQYF
NA	TRBV6-6	TRBD2	TRBJ2-3	TGTGCCAGCAGTTACTCGTTTGGGGGGGGAGGCACAGATACGCAGTATTTT	CASSYSFGGGGTDTQYF
NA	TRBV3-1	NA	TRBJ1-1	TGTGCCAGCAGCCGACAACAGGGATACACTGAAGCTTTCTTT	CASSRQQGYTEAFF
NA	TRBV11-1	NA	TRBJ2-1	TGTGCCAGCAGCGTCGGTCGGGGAAATGAGCAGTTCTTC	CASSVGRGNEQFF
many	TRBV29-1	NA	TRBJ2-3	TGCAGCGCCCCCCGTCCGGGACTTCCAACGCAGTATTTT	CSAPRPGLPTQYF
NA	TRBV2	TRBD1	TRBJ1-4	TGTGCCAGCAGTGTTGCCGGGACAGCCACAGTTAATGAAAAACTGTTTTTT	CASSVAGTATVNEKLFF
NA	TRBV6-1	NA	TRBJ1-5	TGTGCCAGCAGTGAATCGACAGGTGGGCCCGATCAGCCCCAGCATTTT	CASSESTGGPDQPQHF
NA	TRBV7-9	TRBD2	TRBJ2-1	TGTGCCAGCAGCTTAGGAGCGGCGGGGGGGCCATCGGGTTACAATGAGCAGTTCTTC	CASSLGAAGGPSGYNEQFF
medium-sized	TRBV6-5	TRBD2	TRBJ2-1	TGTGCCAGCAGTTACTCAGGCGGGGGCTCCTACAATGAGCAGTTCTTC	CASSYSGGGSYNEQFF
many	TRBV12-3/TRBV12-4	NA	TRBJ2-3	TGTGCCAGCTCCCAAGGGTTTACGCAGTATTTT	CASSQGFTQYF
few	TRBV10-1	TRBD1	TRBJ2-7	TGCGCCAGCAGTCTCTTGGGGGGACAGGGGCGCGAGCAGTACTTC	CASSLLGGQGREQYF